The 2 T cell receptor beta chains in this list originate from one sample, sequenced in a study of radiation and T cells in renal cell carcinoma. Time point of the sample: baseline pretreatment blood. Treatment reported: 15 Gy SBRT to primary tumor, nephrectomy 4 weeks later. Sequenced by immunoSEQ multiplex PCR; TCRdb stores in-frame clones only, minus some. The table has about 130,000 clones, roughly 80% seen once. The source was blood, collected from a patient whose treatment included radiotherapy and nephrectomy. The receptors originated from a woman in her sixties with renal cell carcinoma.

The chain is built from TRBV4-2 and TRBJ2-7; the D gene is possibly TRBD1 (5 bases). Per germline, CDR1 LGHNA and CDR2 YNFKEQ. The CDR3 runs to 11 residues. V dropped 1 base and J dropped 7 bases, with 5 bases sitting between them. The CDR3 region is CASSQAGEQYF. The CDR3 DNA follows: TGTGCCAGCAGCCAAGCAGGGGAGCAGTACTTC.

The chain has TRBV28 and TRBJ1-1; weak D call: TRBD1 (6 bases). Trimming took off 2 bases at V and 3 bases at J, with 10 bases between the two ends. Germline V gene data show CDR1 as MDHEN and CDR2 as SYDVKM. The CDR3 runs to 14 residues. The CDR3 DNA follows: TGTGCCAGCAGTTTAGGGGGCGGGGACACTGAAGCTTTCTTT. Translation: CASSLGGGDTEAFF.